This T cell receptor (beta chain) was documented in a study of OX40 agonist ivuxolimab in advanced cancers. Overall study findings and caveats: Partial responders at 0.1-3.0 mg/kg showed near-lowest clonal expansion.

This CDR3 is built from 15 residues. V lost 0 bases and J 2 bases, leaving 6 bases between the germline ends. Germline values: CDR1 SGHRS, CDR2 YFSETQ. Peripheral blood came from all dose cohorts at three timepoints. In the case of this clone: The antigen is not known.

The protocol was immunoSEQ multiplex PCR, while the TCRdb copy is restricted to in-frame clones and leaves out a portion. This table holds approximately 91,000 clones, roughly 84% found once. The chain carries TRBV5-1 and TRBJ2-6; D call uncertain. Sequences were derived from CD4+ or CD8+ T cells sorted from blood, sampled in a trial of the OX40 agonist ivuxolimab. This sequence originates from an adult with an advanced solid tumor such as melanoma, head and neck, liver or kidney cancer. The CDR3 sequence is CASSLGGTGANVLTF. DNA for the CDR3: TGCGCCAGCAGCTTGGGGGGAACTGGGGCCAACGTCCTGACTTTC.